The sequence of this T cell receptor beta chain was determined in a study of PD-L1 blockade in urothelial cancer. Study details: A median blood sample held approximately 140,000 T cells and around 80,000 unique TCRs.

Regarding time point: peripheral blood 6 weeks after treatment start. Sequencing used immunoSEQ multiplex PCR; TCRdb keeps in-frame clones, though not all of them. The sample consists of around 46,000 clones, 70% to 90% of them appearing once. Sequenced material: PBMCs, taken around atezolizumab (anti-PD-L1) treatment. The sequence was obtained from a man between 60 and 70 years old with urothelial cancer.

For the CDR3, the DNA is TGTGCCAGCAGTTGGGGCGGGGGCACAGATACGCAGTATTTT. Translating gives CASSWGGGTDTQYF. V is TRBV5-5 and J is TRBJ2-3; D is perhaps TRBD2 (6 bases). CDR3 length: 14 amino acids. Between the trimmed V and J ends, which lost 5 bases and 1 base, there was a span of 11 bases. Germline V gives CDR1 SGHKS, CDR2 YYEKEE (reference sequence).